This TCR beta chain is from a study of graft-versus-host responses after intestinal transplantation. Study context: Each recipient received anti-thymocyte globulin induction, then tacrolimus and steroids for approximately 3 years. Broader study findings: Analysis identified GvH clones in recipient marrow, with some appearing first in ileum or blood.

Of note for this clone: Its antigen remains unknown.

TCRdb's copy holds only in-frame clones and misses some; the assay was immunoSEQ multiplex PCR. The sample carries around 26,000 clones, approximately 94% recorded once. CDR3 length equals 14 residues. CDR1 and CDR2 (germline): SGHAT, FQDESV (reference sequence). Germline trimming cut 5 bases from V and 4 bases from J; bases unmatched to any gene: 3. The TCR was taken from a human patient who received an intestinal transplant, so some T cells may come from the graft donor. The specimen comprised PBMCs, sampled 156 days after intestinal transplant. V gene TRBV11-1 combines with J gene TRBJ2-5; 11 bases are a match to TRBD2. The CDR3: CASSPSGRLETQYF. The DNA of the CDR3 is TGTGCCAGCAGCCCTAGCGGGAGGTTAGAGACCCAGTACTTC.